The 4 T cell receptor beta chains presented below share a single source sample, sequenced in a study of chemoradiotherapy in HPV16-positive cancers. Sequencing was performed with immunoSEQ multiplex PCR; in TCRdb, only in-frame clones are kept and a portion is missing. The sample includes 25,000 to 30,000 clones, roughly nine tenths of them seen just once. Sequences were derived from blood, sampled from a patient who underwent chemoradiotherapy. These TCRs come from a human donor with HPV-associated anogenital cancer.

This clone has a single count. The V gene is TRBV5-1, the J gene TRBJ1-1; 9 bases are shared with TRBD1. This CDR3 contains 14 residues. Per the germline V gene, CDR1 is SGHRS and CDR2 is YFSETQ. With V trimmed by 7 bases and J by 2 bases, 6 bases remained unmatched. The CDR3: CASSLQGANTEAFF. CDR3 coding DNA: TGCGCCAGCTCACTACAGGGGGCCAACACTGAAGCTTTCTTT.

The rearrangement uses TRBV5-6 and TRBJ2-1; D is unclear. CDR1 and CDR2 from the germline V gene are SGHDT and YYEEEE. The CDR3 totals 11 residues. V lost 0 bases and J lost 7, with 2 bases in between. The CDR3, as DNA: TGTGCCAGCAGCTTGGGGAATGAGCAGTTCTTC. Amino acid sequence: CASSLGNEQFF.

CDR3 protein: CASSSRPSLAVYTGELFF. The CDR3 coding sequence is TGTGCCAGCAGCTCCCGTCCCTCCCTAGCGGTTTACACCGGGGAGCTGTTTTTT. V usage is TRBV13 and J usage is TRBJ2-2; TRBD2 agrees at 7 bases. Trimming took 4 bases from V and 3 from J; bases not matched to a gene: 14. The CDR3 contains 18 residues. CDR1 PRHDT and CDR2 FYEKMQ come from the germline V gene (reference sequence). The variable domain in full, completed from reference TRBV13 and TRBJ2-2, reads AAGVIQSPRHLIKEKRETATLKCYPIPRHDTVYWYQQGPGQDPQFLISFYEKMQSDKGSIPDRFSAQQFSDYHSELNMSSLELGDSALYFCASSSRPSLAVYTGELFFGEGSRLTVL.

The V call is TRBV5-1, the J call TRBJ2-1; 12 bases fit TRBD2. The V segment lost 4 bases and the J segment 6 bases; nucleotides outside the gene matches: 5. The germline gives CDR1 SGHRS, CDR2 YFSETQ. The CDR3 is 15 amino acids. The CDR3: CASSTGTSGLNEQFF. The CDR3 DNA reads TGCGCCAGCAGCACCGGGACTAGCGGGCTCAATGAGCAGTTCTTC.